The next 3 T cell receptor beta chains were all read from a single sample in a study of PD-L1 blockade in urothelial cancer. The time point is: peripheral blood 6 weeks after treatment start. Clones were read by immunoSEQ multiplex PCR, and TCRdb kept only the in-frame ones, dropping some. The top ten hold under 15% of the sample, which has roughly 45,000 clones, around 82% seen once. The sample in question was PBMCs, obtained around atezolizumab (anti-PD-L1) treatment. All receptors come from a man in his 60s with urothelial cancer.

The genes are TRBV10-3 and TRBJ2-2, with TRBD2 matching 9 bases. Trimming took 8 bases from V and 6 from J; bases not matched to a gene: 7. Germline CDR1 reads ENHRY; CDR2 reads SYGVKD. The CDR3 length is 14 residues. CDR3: CAISAGGQSGELFF. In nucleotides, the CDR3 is TGTGCCATCTCGGCGGGGGGGCAATCCGGGGAGCTGTTTTTT.

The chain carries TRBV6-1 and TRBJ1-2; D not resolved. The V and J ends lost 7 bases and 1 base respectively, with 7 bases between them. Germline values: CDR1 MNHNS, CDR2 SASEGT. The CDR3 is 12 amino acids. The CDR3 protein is CASTRDNYGYTF. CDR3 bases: TGTGCCAGCACGAGGGATAACTATGGCTACACCTTC.

The CDR3 bases are TGTGCCAGCAGTTTGGGGGGATTTGGTTATGGCTACACCTTC. Protein product: CASSLGGFGYGYTF. J is TRBJ1-2 and V is TRBV6-5, with D possibly matching TRBD1 (5 bases). V was trimmed by 4 bases and J by 5 bases, leaving 14 bases between them. This CDR3 region has 14 residues. The germline gives CDR1 MNHEY, CDR2 SVGAGI.